The clone carrying this TCR beta chain was detected ten times or more. The TCR beta CDR3 regions underwent amplification using RNA transcripts as the source. With the HTBI primer set, the TCR CDR3 went through a first round of RT-PCR. TCRdb recomputed calls from the multiplex PCR reads with MiXCR, one row per CDR3 protein. The data hold a few hundred thousand distinct CDR3 sequences, with about 14% observed a single time. The sample is drawn from a study of T cells in Graves' hyperthyroidism and ophthalmopathy. This clonotype was obtained from a young woman with Graves' ophthalmopathy. Sequenced sample: blood.

The chain's CDR3 is CASSLSGTGGFYEQYF. The CDR3 region has the DNA TGTGCCAGCAGCTTATCCGGGACAGGGGGTTTTTACGAGCAGTACTTC. The rearrangement links TRBV7-2 to TRBJ2-7, with 11 nucleotides matching TRBD1. This CDR3 comprises 16 residues. CDR1 and CDR2 from the germline V gene are SGHTA and FQGNSA. J lost 4 bases, V lost 2 bases, and 7 bases had no gene match. The full variable domain, its missing parts supplied by reference TRBV7-2 and TRBJ2-7, is GAGVSQSPSNKVTEKGKDVELRCDPISGHTALYWYRQSLGQGLEFLIYFQGNSAPDKSGLPSDRFSAERTGGSVSTLTIQRTQQEDSAVYLCASSLSGTGGFYEQYFGPGTRLTVT.